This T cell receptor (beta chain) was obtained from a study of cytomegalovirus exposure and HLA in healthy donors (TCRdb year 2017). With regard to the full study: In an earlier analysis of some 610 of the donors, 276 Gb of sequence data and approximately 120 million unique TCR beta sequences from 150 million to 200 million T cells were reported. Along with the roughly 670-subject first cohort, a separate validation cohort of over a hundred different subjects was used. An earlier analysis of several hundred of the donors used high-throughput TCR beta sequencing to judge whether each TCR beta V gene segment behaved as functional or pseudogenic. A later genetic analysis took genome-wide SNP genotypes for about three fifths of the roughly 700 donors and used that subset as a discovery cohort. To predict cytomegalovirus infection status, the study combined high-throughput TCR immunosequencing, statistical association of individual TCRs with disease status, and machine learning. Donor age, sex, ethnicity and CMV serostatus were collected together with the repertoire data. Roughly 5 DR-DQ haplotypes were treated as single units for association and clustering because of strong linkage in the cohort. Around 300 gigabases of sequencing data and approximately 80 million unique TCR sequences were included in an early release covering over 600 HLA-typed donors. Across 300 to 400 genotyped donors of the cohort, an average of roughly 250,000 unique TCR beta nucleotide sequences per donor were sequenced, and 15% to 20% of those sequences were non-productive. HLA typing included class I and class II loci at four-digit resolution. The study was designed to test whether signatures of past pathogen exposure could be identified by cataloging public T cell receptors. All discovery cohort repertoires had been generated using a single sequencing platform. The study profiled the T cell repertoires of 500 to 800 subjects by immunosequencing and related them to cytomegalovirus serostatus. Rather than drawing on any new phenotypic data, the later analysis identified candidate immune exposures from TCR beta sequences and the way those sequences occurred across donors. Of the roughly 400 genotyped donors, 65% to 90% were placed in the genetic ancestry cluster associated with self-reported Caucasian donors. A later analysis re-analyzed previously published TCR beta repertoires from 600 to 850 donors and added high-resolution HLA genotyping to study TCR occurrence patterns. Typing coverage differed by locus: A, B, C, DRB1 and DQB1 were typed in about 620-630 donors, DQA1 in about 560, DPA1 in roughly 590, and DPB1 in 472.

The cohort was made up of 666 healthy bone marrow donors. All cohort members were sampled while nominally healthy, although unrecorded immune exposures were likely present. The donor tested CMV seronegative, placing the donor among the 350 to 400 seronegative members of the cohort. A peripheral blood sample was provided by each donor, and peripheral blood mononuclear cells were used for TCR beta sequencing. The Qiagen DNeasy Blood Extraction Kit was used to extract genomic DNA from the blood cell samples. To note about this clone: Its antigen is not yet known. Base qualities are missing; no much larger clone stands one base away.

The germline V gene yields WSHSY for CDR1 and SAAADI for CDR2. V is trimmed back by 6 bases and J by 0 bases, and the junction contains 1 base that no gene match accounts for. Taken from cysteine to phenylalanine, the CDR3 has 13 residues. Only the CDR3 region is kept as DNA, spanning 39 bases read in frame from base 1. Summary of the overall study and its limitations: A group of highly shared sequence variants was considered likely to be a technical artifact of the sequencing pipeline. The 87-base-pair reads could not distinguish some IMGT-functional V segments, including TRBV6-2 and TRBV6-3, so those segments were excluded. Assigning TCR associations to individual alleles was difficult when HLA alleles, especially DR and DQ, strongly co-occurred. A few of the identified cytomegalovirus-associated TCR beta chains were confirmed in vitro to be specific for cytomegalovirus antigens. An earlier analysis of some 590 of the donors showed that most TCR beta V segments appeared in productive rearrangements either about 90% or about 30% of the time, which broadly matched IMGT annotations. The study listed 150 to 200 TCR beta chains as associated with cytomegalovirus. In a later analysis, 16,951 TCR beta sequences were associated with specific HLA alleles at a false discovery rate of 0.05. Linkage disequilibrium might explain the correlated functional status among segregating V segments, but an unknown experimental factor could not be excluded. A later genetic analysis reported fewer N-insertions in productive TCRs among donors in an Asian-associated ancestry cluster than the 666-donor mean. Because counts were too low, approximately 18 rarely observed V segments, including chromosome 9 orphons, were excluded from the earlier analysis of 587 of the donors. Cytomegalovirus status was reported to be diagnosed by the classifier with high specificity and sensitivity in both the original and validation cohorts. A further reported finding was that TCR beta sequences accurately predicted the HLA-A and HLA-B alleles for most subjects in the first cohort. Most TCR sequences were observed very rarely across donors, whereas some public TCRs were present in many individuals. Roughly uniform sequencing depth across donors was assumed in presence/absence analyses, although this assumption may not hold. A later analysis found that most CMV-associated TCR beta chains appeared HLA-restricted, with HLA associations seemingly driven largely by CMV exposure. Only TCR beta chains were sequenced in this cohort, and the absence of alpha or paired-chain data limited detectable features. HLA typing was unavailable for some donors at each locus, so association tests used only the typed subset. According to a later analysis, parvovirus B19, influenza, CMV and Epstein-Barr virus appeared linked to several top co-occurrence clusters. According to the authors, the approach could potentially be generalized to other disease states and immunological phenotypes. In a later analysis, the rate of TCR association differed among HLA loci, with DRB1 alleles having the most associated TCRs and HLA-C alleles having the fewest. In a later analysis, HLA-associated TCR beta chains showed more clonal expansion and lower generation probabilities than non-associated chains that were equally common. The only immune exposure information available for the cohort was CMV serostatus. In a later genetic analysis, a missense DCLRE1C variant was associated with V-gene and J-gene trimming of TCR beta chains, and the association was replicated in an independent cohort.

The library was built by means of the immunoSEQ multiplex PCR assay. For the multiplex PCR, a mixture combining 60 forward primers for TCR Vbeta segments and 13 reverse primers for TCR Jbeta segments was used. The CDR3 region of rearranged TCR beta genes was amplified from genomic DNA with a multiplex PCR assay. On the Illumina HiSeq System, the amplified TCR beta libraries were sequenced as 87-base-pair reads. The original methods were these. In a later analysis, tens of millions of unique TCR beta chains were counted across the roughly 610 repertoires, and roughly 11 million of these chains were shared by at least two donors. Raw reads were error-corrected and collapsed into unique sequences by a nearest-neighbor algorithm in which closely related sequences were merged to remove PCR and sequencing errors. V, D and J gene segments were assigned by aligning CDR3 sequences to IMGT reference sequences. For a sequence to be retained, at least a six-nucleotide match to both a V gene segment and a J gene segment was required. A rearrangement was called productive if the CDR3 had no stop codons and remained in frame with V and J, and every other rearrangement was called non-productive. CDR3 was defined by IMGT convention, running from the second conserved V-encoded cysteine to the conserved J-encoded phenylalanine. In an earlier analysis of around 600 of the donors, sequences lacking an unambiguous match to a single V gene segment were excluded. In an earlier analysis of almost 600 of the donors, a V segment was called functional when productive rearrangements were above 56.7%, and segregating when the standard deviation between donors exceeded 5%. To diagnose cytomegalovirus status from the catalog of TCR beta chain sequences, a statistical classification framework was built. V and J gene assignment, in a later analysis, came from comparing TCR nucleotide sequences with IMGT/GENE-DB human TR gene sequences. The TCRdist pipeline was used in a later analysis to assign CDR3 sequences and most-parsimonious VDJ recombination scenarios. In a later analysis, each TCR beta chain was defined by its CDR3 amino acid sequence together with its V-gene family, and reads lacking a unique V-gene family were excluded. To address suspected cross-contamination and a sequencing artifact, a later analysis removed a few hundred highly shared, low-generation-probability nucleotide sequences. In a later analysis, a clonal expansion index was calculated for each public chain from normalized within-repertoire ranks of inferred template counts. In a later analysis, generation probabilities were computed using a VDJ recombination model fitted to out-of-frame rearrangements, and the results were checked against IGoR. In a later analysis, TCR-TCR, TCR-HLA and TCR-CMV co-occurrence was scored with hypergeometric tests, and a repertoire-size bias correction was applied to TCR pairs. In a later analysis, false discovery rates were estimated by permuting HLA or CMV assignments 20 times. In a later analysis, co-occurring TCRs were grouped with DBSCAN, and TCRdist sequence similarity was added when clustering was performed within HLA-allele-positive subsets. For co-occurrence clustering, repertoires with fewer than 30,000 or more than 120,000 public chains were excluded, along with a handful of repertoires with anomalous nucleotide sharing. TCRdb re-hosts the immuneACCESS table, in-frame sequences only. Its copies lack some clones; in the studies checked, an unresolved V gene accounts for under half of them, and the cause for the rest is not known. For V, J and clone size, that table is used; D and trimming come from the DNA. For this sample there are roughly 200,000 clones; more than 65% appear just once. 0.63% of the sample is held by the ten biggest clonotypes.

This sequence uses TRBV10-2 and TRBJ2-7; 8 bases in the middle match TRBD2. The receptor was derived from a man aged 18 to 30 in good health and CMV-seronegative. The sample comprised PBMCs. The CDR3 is CASRSGGSYEQYF. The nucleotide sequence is TGCGCCAGCAGGAGCGGGGGCTCCTACGAGCAGTACTTC.